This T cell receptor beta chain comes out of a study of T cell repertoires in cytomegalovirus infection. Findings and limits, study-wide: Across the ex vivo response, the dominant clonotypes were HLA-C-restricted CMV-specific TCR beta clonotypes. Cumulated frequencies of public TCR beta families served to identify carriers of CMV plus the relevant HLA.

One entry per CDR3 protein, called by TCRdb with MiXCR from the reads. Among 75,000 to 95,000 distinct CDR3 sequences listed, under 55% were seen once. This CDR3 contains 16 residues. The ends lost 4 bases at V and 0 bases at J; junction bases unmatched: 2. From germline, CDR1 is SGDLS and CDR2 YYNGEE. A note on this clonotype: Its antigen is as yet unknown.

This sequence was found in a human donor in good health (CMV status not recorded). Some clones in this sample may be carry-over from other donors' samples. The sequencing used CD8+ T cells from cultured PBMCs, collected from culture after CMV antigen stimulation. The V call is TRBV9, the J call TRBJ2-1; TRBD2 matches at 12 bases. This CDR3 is CASSLLAGGSYNEQFF. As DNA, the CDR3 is TGTGCCAGCAGCCTACTAGCGGGAGGCTCCTACAATGAGCAGTTCTTC.